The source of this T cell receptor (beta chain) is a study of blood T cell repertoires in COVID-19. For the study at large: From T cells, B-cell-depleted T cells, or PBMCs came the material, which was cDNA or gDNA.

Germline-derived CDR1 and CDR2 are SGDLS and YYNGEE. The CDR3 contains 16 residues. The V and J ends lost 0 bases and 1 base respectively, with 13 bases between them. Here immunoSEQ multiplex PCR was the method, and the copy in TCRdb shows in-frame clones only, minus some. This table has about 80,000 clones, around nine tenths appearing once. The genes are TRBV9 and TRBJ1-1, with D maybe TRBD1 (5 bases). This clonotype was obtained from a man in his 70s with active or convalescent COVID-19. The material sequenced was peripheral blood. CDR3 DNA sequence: TGTGCCAGCAGCGTAGTACCGATGGGGCCGAACACTGAAGCTTTCTTT. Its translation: CASSVVPMGPNTEAFF.